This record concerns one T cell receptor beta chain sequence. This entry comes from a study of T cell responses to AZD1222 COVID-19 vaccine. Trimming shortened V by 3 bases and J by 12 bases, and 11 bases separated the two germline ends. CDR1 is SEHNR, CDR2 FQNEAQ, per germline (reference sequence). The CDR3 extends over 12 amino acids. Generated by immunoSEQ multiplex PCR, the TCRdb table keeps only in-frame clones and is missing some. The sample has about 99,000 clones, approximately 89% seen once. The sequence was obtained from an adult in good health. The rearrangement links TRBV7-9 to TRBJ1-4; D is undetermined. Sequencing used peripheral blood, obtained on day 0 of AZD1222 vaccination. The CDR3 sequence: CASSFPEGELFF. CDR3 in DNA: TGTGCCAGCAGCTTCCCCGAGGGTGAACTGTTTTTT.